This TCR beta chain was profiled in a study of Graves' ophthalmopathy and Graves' hyperthyroidism (dated by TCRdb to about 2018). Regarding the complete study: Hyperthyroidism was defined as stable when no progression to ophthalmopathy occurred within 18 months of follow-up. An independent validation cohort comprised some 19 hyperthyroidism patients and 15 to 17 patients who later progressed from hyperthyroidism to ophthalmopathy. The study used signatures of the TCR beta repertoire to tell Graves' ophthalmopathy apart from Graves' hyperthyroidism and to predict which patients would progress to ophthalmopathy. In total, around 130 blood samples were TCR-sequenced: some 43 ophthalmopathy, under 80 hyperthyroidism and about 17 hyperthyroidism-to-ophthalmopathy patients. Following sample collection, hyperthyroidism patients were given methimazole at a starting dose of 30 mg daily, and ophthalmopathy patients were given high-dose intravenous methylprednisolone. In over 5 hyperthyroidism patients, the T-cell repertoire of thyroid tissue was compared with the T-cell repertoire of blood. To explore V-J signatures that distinguish ophthalmopathy from hyperthyroidism, a discovery set of 90 to 100 patients was enrolled, made up of 40 to 45 with ophthalmopathy and some 58 with stable hyperthyroidism. Broader findings and caveats from the paper: In validation, the model predicted ophthalmopathy progression with 55% to 71% sensitivity and 72.22% specificity; roughly 12 predicted patients were CT-confirmed with GO in a median of approximately 6.5 months. In cross-validation, the 13-signature model distinguished ophthalmopathy from stable hyperthyroidism with 85% to 90% sensitivity and 81% to 83% specificity, and in the test set the corresponding values were roughly 80% and 75%. Most expanded thyroid clonotypes with a frequency above 0.001 also appeared in blood, which suggests that blood repertoires may reflect the immune response in the thyroid. No statistical method was used to predetermine the sample size, and group allocation was not hidden from the investigators.

Hyperthyroidism patients were newly diagnosed, with disease duration under 2 months, and aged 18 to 65 years. Patients with other autoimmune diseases, uncontrolled infections, pregnancy or lactation were excluded. Clinical symptoms, serum thyroxine, TRAb, thyroid ultrasound and orbital computed tomography were used for diagnosis. Total RNA was extracted using Trizol reagent, and RNA quality was checked on an Agilent 2100 Bioanalyzer. Trimming accounts for 5 bases at V and 7 bases at J, while the number of junction bases matched to no gene is 12. The CDR3 covers 16 residues, taking in both the cysteine and the phenylalanine. The retained sequence is limited to the CDR3, 48 bases, with the frame set at the first base. The germline V gene supplies CDR1 MDHEN and CDR2 SYDVKM. For repertoire sequencing, the TCR beta CDR3 regions were amplified from RNA transcripts. HTBI primers and the Qiagen OneStep RT-PCR kit were used in a first-round RT-PCR, which was followed by a second-round multiplex PCR, size selection and purification. Libraries were sequenced on an Illumina HiSeq2000 using paired-end 100 bp reads. Under the source paper's analysis protocol: SOAPnuke was used to process the reads, removing any read that contained adapters or uncalled bases, had a mean Phred below 15, or lacked an exact match to the constant primer or identifier. High-quality paired reads were merged with COPE v1.2.5. Each unique nucleotide sequence was defined as a clonotype, and clonotypes were aligned to IMGT TRB V, D and J references with MiTCR v1.1. Analysis was restricted to V-J combinations with a frequency above 0.0001, which covered roughly 99% of repertoires. A TCR clonal expansion and chaos score per V-J combination was defined as the ratio of F50 clonal expansion to chaos observed in the TCRdist matrix. Welch's t-statistics and random forest were used to reduce features to about 14 V-J combinations, which were fed into a naive Bayes classifier. The similarity between thyroid and blood repertoires was quantified using the Morisita-Horn index. TCRdb applied fastp at Q25 and MiXCR to the public reads, then kept only in-frame beta chains. Each entry is one CDR3 protein sequence, shown with its most common DNA and genes. TCRdb, not the authors, supplied the V and J calls. The sample yields about 1.1 million distinct CDR3 sequences; about two fifths were counted once. Around 10% of the sample belongs to the ten largest clones.

This clonotype was picked up a small number of times. What antigen it recognizes has not been identified. There are no base qualities to consult, and no much larger clone falls within one base. Source material: peripheral blood or thyroid tissue (not recorded which). This clonotype was obtained from an adult man with Graves' hyperthyroidism. The rearranged segments are TRBV28 and TRBJ2-2, with TRBD1 identical over 8 junction bases. The CDR3 protein sequence reads: CASSPRQGLGIGELFF. Read as DNA, the sequence is TGTGCCAGCAGTCCTCGACAGGGGTTGGGGATCGGGGAGCTGTTTTTT.